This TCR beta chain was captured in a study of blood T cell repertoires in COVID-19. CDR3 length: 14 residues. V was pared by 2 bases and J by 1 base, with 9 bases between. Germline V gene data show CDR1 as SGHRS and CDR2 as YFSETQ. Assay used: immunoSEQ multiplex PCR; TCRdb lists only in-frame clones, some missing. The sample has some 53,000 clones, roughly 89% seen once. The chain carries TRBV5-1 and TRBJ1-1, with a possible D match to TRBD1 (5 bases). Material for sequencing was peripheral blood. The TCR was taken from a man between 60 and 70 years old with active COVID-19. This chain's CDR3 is CASSFDGGNTEAFF. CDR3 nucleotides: TGCGCCAGCAGCTTTGACGGGGGGAACACTGAAGCTTTCTTT.